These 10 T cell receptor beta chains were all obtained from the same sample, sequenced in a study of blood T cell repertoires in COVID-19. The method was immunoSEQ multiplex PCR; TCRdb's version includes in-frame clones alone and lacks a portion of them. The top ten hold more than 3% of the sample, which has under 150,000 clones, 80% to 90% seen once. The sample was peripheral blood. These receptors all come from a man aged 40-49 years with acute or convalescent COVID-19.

The CDR3 region has the DNA TGTGCCAGCAGCAAGCCCGACCCGGGTCTCAAAAACATTCAGTACTTC. Translated, it gives CASSKPDPGLKNIQYF. This chain uses TRBV6-6 with TRBJ2-4; no reliable D call. This CDR3 is built from 16 residues. The V and J ends lost 6 bases and 3 bases respectively, with 18 bases between them. The germline gives CDR1 MNHNY, CDR2 SVGAGI (reference sequence).

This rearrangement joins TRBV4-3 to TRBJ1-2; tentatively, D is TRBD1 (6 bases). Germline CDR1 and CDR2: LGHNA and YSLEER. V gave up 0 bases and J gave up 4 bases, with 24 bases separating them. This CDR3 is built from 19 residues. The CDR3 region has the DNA TGCGCCAGCAGCCAAGAAGGCATTACCCTACAGGGCCCTACCTATGGCTACACCTTC. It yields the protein CASSQEGITLQGPTYGYTF.

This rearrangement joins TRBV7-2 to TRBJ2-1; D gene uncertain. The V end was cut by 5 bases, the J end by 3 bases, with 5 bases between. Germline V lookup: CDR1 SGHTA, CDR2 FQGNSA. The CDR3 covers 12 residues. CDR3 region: CASSPSYNEQFF. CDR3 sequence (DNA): TGTGCCAGCAGCCCCAGCTACAATGAGCAGTTCTTC.

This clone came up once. CDR3 nucleotide sequence: TGTGCCAGCAGCTTGACAGGGGTAGGCACTGAAGCTTTCTTT. Protein product: CASSLTGVGTEAFF. The chain joins TRBV9 to TRBJ1-1; TRBD1 matches at 8 bases. V was pared by 4 bases and J by 4 bases, with 6 bases of the junction left unmatched. Germline lookup yields CDR1 SGDLS and CDR2 YYNGEE. The CDR3 covers 14 residues.

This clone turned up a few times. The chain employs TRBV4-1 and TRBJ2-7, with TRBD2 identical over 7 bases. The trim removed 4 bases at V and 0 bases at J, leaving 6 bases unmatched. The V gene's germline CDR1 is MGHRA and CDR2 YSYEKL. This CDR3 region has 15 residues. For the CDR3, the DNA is TGCGCCAGCAGCCCGACTAGCCAAAACTCCTACGAGCAGTACTTC. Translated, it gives CASSPTSQNSYEQYF.

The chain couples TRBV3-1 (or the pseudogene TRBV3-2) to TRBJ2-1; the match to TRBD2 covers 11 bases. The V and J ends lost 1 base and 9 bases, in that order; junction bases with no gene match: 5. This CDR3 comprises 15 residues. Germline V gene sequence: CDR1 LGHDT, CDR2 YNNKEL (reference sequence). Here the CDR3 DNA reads TGTGCCAGCAGCCAAGGCCGGCTAGCGGGGGGTGAGCAGTTCTTC. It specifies CASSQGRLAGGEQFF.

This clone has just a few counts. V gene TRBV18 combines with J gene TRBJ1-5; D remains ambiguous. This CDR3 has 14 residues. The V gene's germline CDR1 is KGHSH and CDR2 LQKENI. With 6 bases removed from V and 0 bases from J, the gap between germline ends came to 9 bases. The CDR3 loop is CASSASYSNQPQHF. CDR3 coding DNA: TGTGCCAGCTCTGCTAGTTATAGCAATCAGCCCCAGCATTTT.

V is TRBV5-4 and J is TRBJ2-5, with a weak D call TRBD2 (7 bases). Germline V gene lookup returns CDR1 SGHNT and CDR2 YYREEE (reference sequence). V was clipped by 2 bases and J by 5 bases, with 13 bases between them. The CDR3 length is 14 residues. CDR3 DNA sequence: TGTGCCAGCAGCTTCGCGGGGGCTAGCGAGACCCAGTACTTC. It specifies CASSFAGASETQYF. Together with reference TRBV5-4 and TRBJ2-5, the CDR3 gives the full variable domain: ETGVTQSPTHLIKTRGQQVTLRCSSQSGHNTVSWYQQALGQGPQFIFQYYREEENGRGNFPPRFSGLQFPNYSSELNVNALELDDSALYLCASSFAGASETQYFGPGTRLLVL.

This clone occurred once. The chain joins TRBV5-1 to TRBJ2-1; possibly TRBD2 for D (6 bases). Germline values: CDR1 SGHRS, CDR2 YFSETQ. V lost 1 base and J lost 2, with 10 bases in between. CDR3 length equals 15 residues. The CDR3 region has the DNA TGCGCCAGCAGCTTGTCAGGGAGGCCCTACAATGAGCAGTTCTTC. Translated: CASSLSGRPYNEQFF.

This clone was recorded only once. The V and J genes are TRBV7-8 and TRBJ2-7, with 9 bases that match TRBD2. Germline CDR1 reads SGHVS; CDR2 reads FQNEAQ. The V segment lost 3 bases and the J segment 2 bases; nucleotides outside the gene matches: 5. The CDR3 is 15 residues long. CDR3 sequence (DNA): TGTGCCAGCAGCTTGGCAGCGGGGGGTACCTACGAGCAGTACTTC. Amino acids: CASSLAAGGTYEQYF.